This T cell receptor (beta chain) was sequenced in a study of vaccination and CD4 T cells after COVID-19. Notes on the study in general: The median SARS-CoV-2-reactive clonotype number increased from about 20 to 38, without statistical significance.

From germline, CDR1 is SNHLY and CDR2 FYNNEI. The CDR3 consists of 13 residues. The V end was cut by 2 bases, the J end by 7 bases, with 11 bases between. Treatment: roughly 11-day PBMC culture with coronavirus spike peptide pools or control peptides (ViraFEST assay). TCR sequencing followed the expansion of antigen-specific T cells with peptide pools in ViraFEST. On this clonotype: The target antigen is unknown.

The study sequenced cultured CD4+ T cell DNA using the Oncomine TCR Beta short-read assay. TCRdb re-called the PCR reads through MiXCR, storing one row per CDR3 protein. The sample gives 13,000 or so distinct CDR3 sequences, roughly 46% of which show up once; about 8% is in the top ten. This clonotype was sampled from a human donor who had recovered from COVID-19. The chain combines TRBV2 with TRBJ1-2, with D uncertain. Material: CD4+ T cells from blood, cultured in vitro, obtained after SARS-CoV-2 vaccination. The CDR3 DNA sequence: TGTGCCAGCAGTGAATATCTCTCCGGTGGCTACACCTTC. Residues: CASSEYLSGGYTF.